Detailed here is one TCR beta chain. Its antigen is still unknown. This sample is drawn from a study of CXCR3-negative and CXCR3-positive naive CD8 T cells. As for the study in general: Sequencing gave some 140 million TRB reads overall, about 1.5 +/- 0.3 million per library.

Study-level points and caveats: Similar TRBV-TRBJ usage was seen in naive cells (both CXCR3-negative and CXCR3-positive), but memory cells differed. More hydrophobic TRB CDR3s were found in CXCR3-positive naive cells than in CXCR3-negative naive cells. CXCR3 expression dropped partially after cryopreservation, and most assays relied on fresh PBMCs.

The CDR3 sequence is 15 residues long. Naive CD8+ T cells were CD45RO-CCR7+CD27+CD95-. The TRB cDNA libraries were prepared by 5' RACE with UMI labels. TCRdb re-called the 5' RACE reads; one entry per CDR3 protein, DNA not given. The sample includes about 86,000 distinct CDR3 sequences. The gene calls are TRBV12-3 or TRBV12-4 and TRBJ2-7; there is no DNA to check the TCRdb D call of TRBD2. This clonotype was sampled from a human donor in good health. Some clones in this sample may be carry-over from other donors' samples. The sequenced sample consisted of naive CXCR3+ CD8+ T cells from blood. Subset specified: CD45RO-CCR7+CD27+CD95- naive CD8+ T cells expressing CXCR3 (TNR3+). This chain's CDR3 is CASSQSNEGGYEQYF.